The 2 T cell receptor beta chains given below trace back to one sample, sequenced in a study of cytomegalovirus exposure and HLA in healthy donors listed by TCRdb under 2017. The library came from the immunoSEQ multiplex PCR assay. The multiplex PCR relied on a mix of 60 forward primers for TCR Vbeta segments and 13 reverse primers for TCR Jbeta segments. Drawn from immuneACCESS, this table holds only the in-frame rearrangements with V and J called that TCRdb kept. Clones are partly lost; checked studies trace under half to an unresolved V gene and leave the rest unexplained. This sample has about 120,000 clones in its table, and roughly 70% of those were observed once. The ten largest clonotypes hold roughly 10% of the sample. Material for sequencing was PBMCs. Receptors were obtained from a woman aged 45-65 years in good health and CMV-seropositive.

The V call is TRBV5-8, the J call TRBJ2-7; 7 nucleotides line up with TRBD1. J gave up 3 bases and V 4 bases, and 7 bases lay outside the gene matches. The CDR3 has 14 residues. CDR1 is SGHTS, CDR2 YDEGEE, per germline. DNA for the CDR3: TGTGCCAGCAGCCGAACTGACAGGGTCTACGAGCAGTACTTC. This codes for CASSRTDRVYEQYF.

Within the sample, this clone is medium-sized (0.01 to 0.1%). J is TRBJ2-7 and V is TRBV27; a possible D gene is TRBD2 (5 bases). CDR1 is MNHEY, CDR2 SMNVEV, per germline (reference sequence). V gave up 8 bases and J gave up 5 bases, with 13 bases separating them. CDR3 length: 12 residues. The CDR3 DNA follows: TGTGCCAGCGGGAGAAAGGTTAACGAGCAGTACTTC. Its protein product is CASGRKVNEQYF.